These 24 T cell receptor beta chains originate from one sample sequenced in a study of blood T cell repertoires in COVID-19 (TCRdb year 2020). Library preparation employed the immunoSEQ multiplex PCR assay. The table comes from immuneACCESS by way of TCRdb, which keeps in-frame sequences with V and J called. Part of the clones is missing from these tables; in studies checked, under half for an unresolved V gene and the rest for unknown reasons. The sample table lists roughly 160,000 clones, about 85% of them with a count of one. The top ten hold roughly 5.4% of the sample. The sample consisted of peripheral blood. The receptors derive from a woman between 45 and 60 years old with COVID-19, enrolled during active disease.

The rearrangement uses TRBV7-3 and TRBJ2-1, with 9 bases aligning to TRBD2. The J segment lost 9 bases and the V segment lost 5 bases, leaving 5 bases of the junction unmatched. The CDR3 totals 13 residues. CDR1 is SGHTA, CDR2 FQGTGA, per germline. DNA of the CDR3: TGTGCCAGCAGCACCAGACTAGCGGCTGAGCAGTTCTTC. Its protein product is CASSTRLAAEQFF.

The CDR3 reads CASSFTRGHEQYF. CDR3 nucleotide sequence: TGTGCCAGCAGCTTCACCAGGGGCCACGAGCAGTACTTC. This sequence joins TRBV5-8 and TRBJ2-7; possibly TRBD1 for D (6 bases). Germline V gene lookup returns CDR1 SGHTS and CDR2 YDEGEE. This CDR3 has 13 residues. V lost 2 bases to trimming and J lost 5 bases, with 11 bases between them.

The chain joins TRBV5-6 to TRBJ1-5, with TRBD1 identical over 9 bases. Trimming cost V 5 bases and J 6 bases; bases outside gene matches: 6. The CDR3 has 14 amino acids. The germline CDR1 and CDR2 sequences are SGHDT and YYEEEE. The CDR3 DNA reads TGTGCCAGCAGACTGGGACAGGGAAGTCAGCCCCAGCATTTT. Its translation: CASRLGQGSQPQHF.

The J gene is TRBJ2-5, the V gene TRBV18, with D tentatively TRBD1 (6 bases). The V end was cut by 5 bases, the J end by 5 bases, with 9 bases between. This CDR3 has 12 amino acids. Looked up from germline, CDR1 is KGHSH and CDR2 is LQKENI. The CDR3 nucleotides are TGTGCCAGCTCAAGGGGGACGGAGACCCAGTACTTC. This translates into CASSRGTETQYF.

The chain uses TRBV28 and TRBJ2-3; TRBD1 might be the D (6 bases). CDR1 and CDR2 (germline): MDHEN, SYDVKM. The CDR3 is 15 amino acids. V was pared by 7 bases and J by 0 bases, with 14 bases between. This CDR3 is CASTLTGLSTDTQYF. CDR3 nucleotide sequence: TGTGCCAGCACCCTAACAGGGCTCAGCACAGATACGCAGTATTTT. The variable domain in full, with the rest retrieved from reference TRBV28 and TRBJ2-3, is DVKVTQSSRYLVKRTGEKVFLECVQDMDHENMFWYRQDPGLGLRLIYFSYDVKMKEKGDIPEGYSVSREKKERFSLILESASTNQTSMYLCASTLTGLSTDTQYFGPGTRLTVL.

V is TRBV6-5 and J is TRBJ1-5, with TRBD1 matching over 8 bases. Looked up from germline, CDR1 is MNHEY and CDR2 is SVGAGI. V lost 7 bases and J lost 4; bases outside the gene matches: 9. The CDR3 length is 15 residues. The CDR3 bases are TGTGCCAGCACCTTGACAGGGGCCTTTAATCAGCCCCAGCATTTT. Protein sequence: CASTLTGAFNQPQHF.

The V and J genes are TRBV7-2 and TRBJ1-2; 7 bases fit TRBD1. The V segment lost 5 bases and the J segment 4 bases; nucleotides outside the gene matches: 7. Germline V gene data show CDR1 as SGHTA and CDR2 as FQGNSA. The CDR3 contains 14 residues. This chain's CDR3 is CASSRGQDFYGYTF. The CDR3 DNA is TGTGCCAGCAGCAGAGGACAGGACTTCTATGGCTACACCTTC.

The chain uses TRBV9 and TRBJ2-1; 10 nucleotides align to TRBD2. There are 15 residues in the CDR3. V was clipped by 3 bases and J by 4 bases; unmatched bases: 4. CDR1 and CDR2 (germline): SGDLS, YYNGEE. Here the CDR3 reads CASSELAGMYNEQFF. The CDR3 coding sequence is TGTGCCAGCAGCGAACTAGCGGGGATGTACAATGAGCAGTTCTTC.

The rearrangement joins TRBV24-1 to TRBJ2-2; a weak D match, TRBD1 (5 bases). The CDR3 extends over 14 amino acids. V was trimmed by 7 bases and J by 2 bases, leaving 10 bases between them. Per germline, CDR1 KGHDR and CDR2 SFDVKD. As DNA, the CDR3 is TGTGCCACCAGGCAGGGCCCAAACACCGGGGAGCTGTTTTTT. Residues: CATRQGPNTGELFF.

V gene TRBV7-2 combines with J gene TRBJ2-5; 7 bases map to TRBD2. J was trimmed by 1 base and V by 3 bases; bases with no gene match: 14. Germline lookup yields CDR1 SGHTA and CDR2 FQGNSA. CDR3 length equals 18 residues. CDR3 nucleotide sequence: TGTGCCAGCAGCTTCAGCTACCCGGGAGTAGCGGGCCAAGAGACCCAGTACTTC. It codes for CASSFSYPGVAGQETQYF.

In nucleotides, the CDR3 is TGTGCCAGCAGCTTGTTGGCGGGTGAAAAACTGTTTTTT. Translation: CASSLLAGEKLFF. The rearrangement uses TRBV5-5 and TRBJ1-4; D not certain. Germline-derived CDR1 and CDR2 are SGHKS and YYEKEE (reference sequence). Trimming took off 1 base at V and 7 bases at J, with 8 bases between the two ends. This CDR3 has 13 residues.

V and J are TRBV7-2 and TRBJ2-7; 7 bases agree with TRBD1. The CDR3 runs 15 residues. Germline CDR1 reads SGHTA; CDR2 reads FQGNSA. V shed 4 bases and J 3 bases; nucleotides not matched to a gene: 9. The chain's CDR3 is CASSSPGTASYEQYF. Written as DNA, the CDR3 is TGTGCCAGCAGCTCGCCGGGGACAGCCAGCTACGAGCAGTACTTC.

The chain couples TRBV3-1 (or the pseudogene TRBV3-2) to TRBJ1-6; D gene ambiguous. The CDR3 extends over 16 amino acids. The germline gives CDR1 LGHDT, CDR2 YNNKEL (reference sequence). The V end was cut by 4 bases, the J end by 7 bases, with 17 bases between. The DNA of the CDR3 is TGTGCCAGCAGCCCCCGCTTTGACACTCCGAATTCACCCCTCCACTTT. Its translation: CASSPRFDTPNSPLHF.

The genes are TRBV9 and TRBJ2-3; unclear D gene. This CDR3 comprises 15 residues. V gave up 0 bases and J gave up 9 bases, with 17 bases separating them. Germline V CDR1 and CDR2: SGDLS, YYNGEE. CDR3 protein: CASSVGLVPLDTQYF. CDR3 sequence (DNA): TGTGCCAGCAGCGTAGGGCTAGTCCCCCTTGACACGCAGTATTTT. The whole variable domain, remainder taken from reference TRBV9 and TRBJ2-3, is DSGVTQTPKHLITATGQRVTLRCSPRSGDLSVYWYQQSLDQGLQFLIQYYNGEERAKGNILERFSAQQFPDLHSELNLSSLELGDSALYFCASSVGLVPLDTQYFGPGTRLTVL.

The chain links TRBV7-6 to TRBJ2-1; D is unclear. This CDR3 has 16 amino acids. V lost 5 bases to trimming and J lost 0 bases, with 14 bases between them. Germline V gene sequence: CDR1 SGHVS, CDR2 FNYEAQ. In DNA, the CDR3 is TGTGCCAGCAGCCTAGAACTGGAGACCTCCTACAATGAGCAGTTCTTC. Translated, it gives CASSLELETSYNEQFF. The whole variable domain, remainder taken from reference TRBV7-6 and TRBJ2-1, is GAGVSQSPRYKVTKRGQDVALRCDPISGHVSLYWYRQALGQGPEFLTYFNYEAQQDKSGLPNDRFSAERPEGSISTLTIQRTEQRDSAMYRCASSLELETSYNEQFFGPGTRLTVL.

The gene calls are TRBV6-2 or TRBV6-3 and TRBJ2-1; tentatively, D is TRBD2 (6 bases). CDR1 MNHEY and CDR2 SVGEGT come from the germline V gene. This CDR3 region has 15 residues. The germline V and J ends were trimmed by 2 bases and 1 base, with 9 bases remaining between them. The CDR3 loop reads CASSYAGRSYNEQFF. Here the CDR3 DNA reads TGTGCCAGCAGTTACGCGGGGAGGTCCTACAATGAGCAGTTCTTC.

This chain joins TRBV12-3 or TRBV12-4 and TRBJ1-5, with a weak D call TRBD1 (6 bases). The CDR3 has 13 amino acids. The V gene lost 6 bases and the J gene lost 5 bases, with 11 bases spanning the gap. CDR3 coding DNA: TGTGCCAGCAGCCAGGACAGAGATCAGCCCCAGCATTTT. Protein product: CASSQDRDQPQHF.

The table lists this clone with a few counts. The chain links TRBV20-1 to TRBJ1-2; D remains unclear. CDR3 size: 8 residues. Trimming shortened V by 5 bases and J by 12 bases, and 7 bases separated the two germline ends. The germline V gene encodes CDR1 DFQATT and CDR2 SNEGSKA (reference sequence). The CDR3 loop reads CSAPGHTF. The DNA for the CDR3 is TGCAGTGCTCCTGGGCACACCTTC.

This clone was detected only a few times. The chain links TRBV7-2 to TRBJ2-1; TRBD1 matches 7 bases. The CDR3 is made up of 15 amino acids. Looked up from germline, CDR1 is SGHTA and CDR2 is FQGNSA. The V and J ends lost 2 bases and 0 bases, in that order; junction bases with no gene match: 1. In DNA form, the CDR3 reads TGTGCCAGCAGCTTAAGGGACAGCTCCTACAATGAGCAGTTCTTC. Protein sequence: CASSLRDSSYNEQFF.

V usage is TRBV7-2 and J usage is TRBJ2-7; tentatively, D is TRBD2 (6 bases). Germline lookup yields CDR1 SGHTA and CDR2 FQGNSA. This CDR3 spans 16 amino acids. The V end was cut by 3 bases, the J end by 3 bases, with 18 bases between. The CDR3 coding sequence is TGTGCCAGCAGCTTGTCCCCCGGGACTGGCGTCTACGAGCAGTACTTC. It codes for CASSLSPGTGVYEQYF.

In its sample, this clone ranks as medium-sized. The rearrangement joins TRBV25-1 to TRBJ1-1, with a possible D match to TRBD1 (6 bases). The CDR3 is made up of 15 amino acids. In germline, CDR1 is MGHDK, CDR2 SYGVNS. V lost 3 bases and J 0 bases, leaving 11 bases between the germline ends. The CDR3, as DNA: TGTGCCAGCAGTGATAGACAGGCCATGAACACTGAAGCTTTCTTT. Amino acid sequence: CASSDRQAMNTEAFF.

The rearrangement links TRBV5-5 to TRBJ2-1; D ambiguous. Per the germline V gene, CDR1 is SGHKS and CDR2 is YYEKEE (reference sequence). Trimming removed 0 bases at V and 5 bases at J, with 6 bases between. The CDR3 length is 13 residues. The CDR3 spells CASSLARDNEQFF. The DNA of the CDR3 is TGTGCCAGCAGCTTGGCCCGGGACAATGAGCAGTTCTTC.

This clone was seen more than once but under ten times. The J gene is TRBJ2-7, the V gene TRBV4-1; a possible D gene is TRBD1 (5 bases). Germline-derived CDR1 and CDR2 are MGHRA and YSYEKL. V gave up 4 bases and J gave up 3 bases, with 19 bases separating them. The CDR3 runs 16 residues. The CDR3 nucleotides read TGCGCCAGCAGCCCCTCGCCGGTCAGGGAAGACTACGAGCAGTACTTC. This codes for CASSPSPVREDYEQYF.

V usage is TRBV4-2 and J usage is TRBJ1-2; D perhaps matches TRBD1 (6 bases). CDR1 is LGHNA and CDR2 is YNFKEQ in the germline V gene. This CDR3 is 17 amino acids long. Trimming cost V 0 bases and J 4 bases, with 18 bases left between them. CDR3 in amino acids: CASSQELLDRLPYGYTF. The DNA for the CDR3 is TGTGCCAGCAGCCAAGAACTCTTGGACAGACTACCCTATGGCTACACCTTC.